One sample yielded the 18 T cell receptor beta chains listed below, sequenced in a study of neurological immune-mediated disorders. TCRdb re-derived calls from the 5' RACE reads in MiXCR, one entry per CDR3 protein. The sample yields tens of thousands of distinct CDR3 sequences, roughly 6% seen once. Sample: CD4+ T cells from blood. Every receptor here comes from a woman aged 35 to 49 in good health.

By share of the sample, this clonotype is medium-sized. V usage is TRBV5-5 and J usage is TRBJ2-7; no clear D. V was clipped by 0 bases and J by 6 bases, with 13 bases between them. Germline V gene sequence: CDR1 SGHKS, CDR2 YYEKEE (reference sequence). The CDR3 extends over 14 amino acids. CDR3 in DNA: TGTGCCAGCAGCTTGGACCGACTTGGCGGCGAGCAGTACTTC. Translating gives CASSLDRLGGEQYF.

This clonotype was counted at least ten times. The chain joins TRBV7-2 to TRBJ1-1; TRBD1 agrees at 8 bases. The CDR3 has 14 residues. Germline V gene lookup returns CDR1 SGHTA and CDR2 FQGNSA. After removal of 5 bases from V and 7 bases from J, the junction contained 9 bases not matched to a gene. CDR3 DNA: TGTGCCAGCAGCCCCAGGGGGCTAGGGGGTGAAGCTTTCTTT. This sequence encodes CASSPRGLGGEAFF.

In its sample, this clonotype was seen many times. The chain couples TRBV29-1 to TRBJ2-7, with D possibly matching TRBD2 (6 bases). The germline CDR1 and CDR2 sequences are SQVTM and ANQGSEA. Trimming removed 4 bases at V and 4 bases at J, with 14 bases between. CDR3 length: 13 amino acids. The CDR3 bases are TGCAGCGTTGCCCCTAGCGAAGGTTACGAGCAGTACTTC. Translated, it gives CSVAPSEGYEQYF.

In its sample, this clonotype was seen many times. This chain links TRBV7-9 with TRBJ1-2; D is ambiguous. This CDR3 comprises 14 residues. The germline gives CDR1 SEHNR, CDR2 FQNEAQ (reference sequence). Between the trimmed V and J ends, which lost 1 base and 1 base, there was a span of 7 bases. CDR3 in amino acids: CASSLVGVNYGYTF. The DNA of the CDR3 is TGTGCCAGCAGCTTAGTCGGGGTTAACTATGGCTACACCTTC. Together with reference TRBV7-9 and TRBJ1-2, the CDR3 gives the full variable domain: DTGVSQNPRHKITKRGQNVTFRCDPISEHNRLYWYRQTLGQGPEFLTYFQNEAQLEKSRLLSDRFSAERPKGSFSTLEIQRTEQGDSAMYLCASSLVGVNYGYTFGSGTRLTVV.

This clonotype was counted many times. Here the CDR3 reads CASTRPGQGNIQYF. The CDR3 region has the DNA TGTGCCAGCACCCGACCGGGACAGGGAAACATTCAGTACTTC. The chain has TRBV27 and TRBJ2-4; TRBD1 agrees at 9 bases. With 7 bases clipped from V and 6 bases from J, the junction kept 7 bases outside the gene matches. This CDR3 is 14 amino acids long. Germline V CDR1 and CDR2: MNHEY, SMNVEV (reference sequence).

This clonotype showed up many times. The chain is built from TRBV28 and TRBJ2-1, with D uncertain. The ends were cut back, 5 bases at V and 4 bases at J, with 6 bases in the middle. Per germline, CDR1 MDHEN and CDR2 SYDVKM. CDR3 length: 12 residues. The CDR3 bases are TGTGCCAGCAGTGCCGTGTACAATGAGCAGTTCTTC. It specifies CASSAVYNEQFF.

The sample holds many counts of this clonotype. The chain couples TRBV6-5 to TRBJ2-3; unclear D gene. This CDR3 has 15 amino acids. Trimming cost V 0 bases and J 3 bases, with 10 bases left between them. The germline gives CDR1 MNHEY, CDR2 SVGAGI. The CDR3 sequence is CASSYSNEGTDTQYF. CDR3 nucleotide sequence: TGTGCCAGCAGTTACTCGAACGAAGGGACAGATACGCAGTATTTT.

Many counts were recorded for this clonotype. The chain carries TRBV5-1 and TRBJ2-7, with 13 bases lining up with TRBD2. CDR1 and CDR2 (germline): SGHRS, YFSETQ. The ends lost 0 bases at V and 7 bases at J; junction bases unmatched: 4. The CDR3 is made up of 15 amino acids. The CDR3, as DNA: TGCGCCAGCAGCTTGGGGACTAGCGGGAGTAAAGAGCAGTACTTC. Its protein is CASSLGTSGSKEQYF. Variable domain in full (rest from reference TRBV5-1 and TRBJ2-7): KAGVTQTPRYLIKTRGQQVTLSCSPISGHRSVSWYQQTPGQGLQFLFEYFSETQRNKGNFPGRFSGRQFSNSRSEMNVSTLELGDSALYLCASSLGTSGSKEQYFGPGTRLTVT.

This clonotype was seen many times. The genes are TRBV15 and TRBJ2-5, with a possible D match to TRBD2 (6 bases). Germline CDR1 reads LNHNV; CDR2 reads YYDKDF (reference sequence). V was pared by 3 bases and J by 0 bases, with 8 bases between. This CDR3 contains 14 residues. This chain's CDR3 is CATSSGGNQETQYF. CDR3 sequence (DNA): TGTGCCACCAGCAGCGGCGGGAACCAAGAGACCCAGTACTTC. Full variable domain (missing parts from reference TRBV15 and TRBJ2-5): DAMVIQNPRYQVTQFGKPVTLSCSQTLNHNVMYWYQQKSSQAPKLLFHYYDKDFNNEADTPDNFQSRRPNTSFCFLDIRSPGLGDTAMYLCATSSGGNQETQYFGPGTRLLVL.

This clonotype was picked up many times. The chain couples TRBV20-1 to TRBJ2-5, with D perhaps given as TRBD1 or TRBD2 (5 bases each). This CDR3 region has 16 residues. The ends were cut back, 0 bases at V and 2 bases at J, with 16 bases in the middle. Germline CDR1 reads DFQATT; CDR2 reads SNEGSKA (reference sequence). CDR3 DNA sequence: TGCAGTGCTAGAGATGAGAGAGGGGTGGGTCAAGAGACCCAGTACTTC. Translated: CSARDERGVGQETQYF.

There are many counts of this clonotype. The rearrangement links TRBV20-1 to TRBJ1-3, with unresolved D. Germline V gene sequence: CDR1 DFQATT, CDR2 SNEGSKA (reference sequence). The CDR3 sequence is 12 residues long. Trimming took 5 bases from V and 1 from J, leaving 6 bases between them. CDR3 sequence (DNA): TGCAGTGCTCGAATGTCTGGAAACACCATATATTTT. Translating it yields CSARMSGNTIYF.

This clonotype was counted many times. The chain has TRBV29-1 and TRBJ2-5; D tentatively reads TRBD1 or TRBD2 (6 bases each). Trimming cost V 6 bases and J 2 bases, with 10 bases left between them. The CDR3 is made up of 12 amino acids. The germline V gene has CDR1 SQVTM and CDR2 ANQGSEA. The CDR3, as DNA: TGCAGCGTGCCGGGGGCACAAGAGACCCAGTACTTC. Translating gives CSVPGAQETQYF. Variable domain in full (rest from reference TRBV29-1 and TRBJ2-5): SAVISQKPSRDICQRGTSLTIQCQVDSQVTMMFWYRQQPGQSLTLIATANQGSEATYESGFVIDKFPISRPNLTFSTLTVSNMSPEDSSIYLCSVPGAQETQYFGPGTRLLVL.

This clonotype was seen at least ten times. The V gene is TRBV11-2, the J gene TRBJ2-4; 7 bases map to TRBD2. The germline V gene encodes CDR1 SGHAT and CDR2 FQNNGV. This CDR3 is 15 amino acids long. The J segment lost 8 bases and the V segment lost 6 bases, leaving 13 bases of the junction unmatched. The CDR3 loop reads CASRRVGGSRDIQYF. CDR3 coding DNA: TGTGCCAGCAGAAGGGTGGGCGGGAGCCGGGACATTCAGTACTTC. The full variable domain, rest sourced from reference TRBV11-2 and TRBJ2-4, is EAGVAQSPRYKIIEKRQSVAFWCNPISGHATLYWYQQILGQGPKLLIQFQNNGVVDDSQLPKDRFSAERLKGVDSTLKIQPAKLEDSAVYLCASRRVGGSRDIQYFGAGTRLSVL.

This clonotype was seen at least ten times. V and J are TRBV20-1 and TRBJ2-3, with 10 bases matching TRBD2. Trimming at V came to 5 bases and at J to 1 base, leaving 9 bases not matched to a gene. The CDR3 is 16 amino acids. CDR1 is DFQATT, CDR2 SNEGSKA, per germline (reference sequence). CDR3: CSADYFGLAGTDTQYF. CDR3 nucleotide sequence: TGCAGTGCTGACTACTTCGGACTAGCGGGCACAGATACGCAGTATTTT.

The sample holds many counts of this clonotype. The V call is TRBV7-2, the J call TRBJ1-3; a weak D match, TRBD1 (5 bases). The germline V gene has CDR1 SGHTA and CDR2 FQGNSA. The CDR3 length is 16 residues. V was cut by 1 base and J by 4 bases, with 14 bases left in between. Here the CDR3 DNA reads TGTGCCAGCAGCTTAGGGGACGCCGGTTTGGGAAACACCATATATTTT. This gives the protein CASSLGDAGLGNTIYF.

This clonotype came up many times. The chain carries TRBV5-1 and TRBJ2-2; perhaps TRBD2 as D (6 bases). The length of the CDR3 is 14 residues. V shed 7 bases and J shed 2 bases, with 12 bases lying between them. The V gene's germline CDR1 is SGHRS and CDR2 YFSETQ. CDR3 region: CASGVAANTGELFF. The CDR3 region has the DNA TGCGCCAGCGGAGTAGCGGCTAACACCGGGGAGCTGTTTTTT.

This clonotype was seen many times. The chain recombines TRBV20-1 with TRBJ2-7; D gene ambiguous. The V gene lost 4 bases and the J gene lost 0 bases, with 7 bases spanning the gap. CDR1 and CDR2 from the germline V gene are DFQATT and SNEGSKA (reference sequence). This CDR3 is built from 12 residues. The CDR3, as DNA: TGCAGTGCTACCAGGAGCTCCTACGAGCAGTACTTC. Protein product: CSATRSSYEQYF.

The sample holds many counts of this clonotype. The chain carries TRBV7-2 and TRBJ1-5; 8 bases match TRBD1. V dropped 1 base and J dropped 3; count of bases not matched to a gene: 2. In germline, CDR1 is SGHTA, CDR2 FQGNSA. This CDR3 contains 15 residues. CDR3 amino acids: CASSLGTGNNQPQHF. The DNA for the CDR3 is TGTGCCAGCAGCTTAGGGACAGGGAACAATCAGCCCCAGCATTTT.